The 9 T cell receptor beta chains presented below share a single source sample, sequenced in a study of identical twins. MiXCR was run by TCRdb on the 5' RACE reads, yielding one entry per CDR3 protein. The table lists approximately 690,000 distinct CDR3 sequences, roughly 6.2% of them singletons. Sequenced sample: naive T cells sorted from blood. These receptors all stem from a man aged 18 to 30 in good health.

Ten or more counts support this clonotype. The chain couples TRBV27 to TRBJ1-1; D uncertain. Germline-derived CDR1 and CDR2 are MNHEY and SMNVEV (reference sequence). Between the trimmed V and J ends, which lost 8 bases and 3 bases, there was a span of 13 bases. There are 13 residues in the CDR3. The CDR3 nucleotides are TGTGCCAGCCAAATAGGGCAGGACACTGAAGCTTTCTTT. Translation: CASQIGQDTEAFF.

This clonotype was counted ten times or more. The rearrangement joins TRBV5-1 to TRBJ2-3, with 13 nucleotides matching TRBD2. This CDR3 has 17 residues. With V trimmed by 2 bases and J by 0 bases, 3 bases remained unmatched. Germline CDR1 SGHRS, CDR2 YFSETQ. CDR3 region: CASSFAGLAGSTDTQYF. The CDR3 DNA follows: TGCGCCAGCAGCTTCGCGGGACTAGCGGGGAGCACAGATACGCAGTATTTT.

Only a few counts were recorded for this clonotype. The J gene is TRBJ2-7, the V gene TRBV7-3; a possible D gene is TRBD2 (5 bases). Trimming removed 2 bases at V and 7 bases at J, with 15 bases between. This CDR3 is built from 14 residues. The germline CDR1 and CDR2 sequences are SGHTA and FQGTGA. The CDR3 spells CASSLGGTRSEQYF. The CDR3, as DNA: TGTGCCAGCAGCTTAGGAGGAACCCGATCAGAGCAGTACTTC.

This clonotype came up many times. The genes are TRBV4-3 and TRBJ2-4; D is unclear. Germline V lookup: CDR1 LGHNA, CDR2 YSLEER. The germline V and J ends were trimmed by 0 bases and 0 bases, with 6 bases remaining between them. This CDR3 has 15 residues. CDR3 loop: CASSQDWVAKNIQYF. The CDR3 DNA sequence: TGCGCCAGCAGCCAAGATTGGGTAGCCAAAAACATTCAGTACTTC.

This clonotype was observed a handful of times. V and J are TRBV15 and TRBJ1-6; D remains ambiguous. CDR3 size: 15 residues. Germline V gives CDR1 LNHNV, CDR2 YYDKDF (reference sequence). The V and J ends lost 5 bases and 7 bases respectively, with 15 bases between them. CDR3 DNA sequence: TGTGCCACCAGCCGCTCCGGGATGGGGAATTCACCCCTCCACTTT. It specifies CATSRSGMGNSPLHF.

This clonotype showed up many times. The genes are TRBV12-3 or TRBV12-4 and TRBJ2-1, with 8 bases identical to TRBD1. V gave up 1 base and J gave up 8 bases; unmatched junction bases: 10. This CDR3 comprises 16 residues. Here the CDR3 DNA reads TGTGCCAGCAGTTTAGATGGCAGGGGGCTGGTAGATGAGCAGTTCTTC. Translating gives CASSLDGRGLVDEQFF.

The chain combines TRBV10-1 with TRBJ2-3, with a weak D call TRBD2 (6 bases). CDR3 length equals 16 residues. Germline CDR1 reads WNHNN; CDR2 reads SYGVQD (reference sequence). Trimming stripped 3 bases from V and 6 bases from J, with 19 bases between. The CDR3 loop reads CASSDRGLPSEDTQYF. CDR3 coding DNA: TGCGCCAGCAGTGACCGAGGACTACCATCCGAGGATACGCAGTATTTT.

This clonotype turned up a few times. The chain links TRBV5-1 to TRBJ2-2; maybe TRBD1 (5 bases). The CDR3 has 16 residues. The V end was cut by 0 bases, the J end by 3 bases, with 12 bases between. Looked up from germline, CDR1 is SGHRS and CDR2 is YFSETQ. CDR3: CASSLGGRPDTGELFF. CDR3 in DNA: TGCGCCAGCAGCTTGGGGGGCAGGCCTGACACCGGGGAGCTGTTTTTT.

J is TRBJ2-6 and V is TRBV20-1; D gene ambiguous. The CDR3 runs 15 residues. From germline, CDR1 is DFQATT and CDR2 SNEGSKA (reference sequence). Trimming cost V 1 base and J 0 bases, with 7 bases left between them. The CDR3 region has the DNA TGCAGTGCTAGAGGGAAGCCCTCTGGGGCCAACGTCCTGACTTTC. Its translation is CSARGKPSGANVLTF.